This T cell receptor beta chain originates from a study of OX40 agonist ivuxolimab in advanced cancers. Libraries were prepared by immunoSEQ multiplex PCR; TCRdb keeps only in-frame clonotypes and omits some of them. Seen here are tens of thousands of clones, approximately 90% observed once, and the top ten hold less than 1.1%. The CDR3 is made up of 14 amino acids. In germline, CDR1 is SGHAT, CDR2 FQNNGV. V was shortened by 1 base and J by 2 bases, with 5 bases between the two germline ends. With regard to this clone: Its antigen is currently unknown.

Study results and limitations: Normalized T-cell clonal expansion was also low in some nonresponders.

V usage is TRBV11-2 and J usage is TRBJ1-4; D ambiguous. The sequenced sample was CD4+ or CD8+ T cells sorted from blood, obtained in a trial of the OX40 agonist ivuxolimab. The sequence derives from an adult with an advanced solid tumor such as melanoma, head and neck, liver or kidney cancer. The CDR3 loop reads CASSLGRTNEKLFF. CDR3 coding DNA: TGTGCCAGCAGCTTAGGACGGACTAATGAAAAACTGTTTTTT.